Each of the 9 T cell receptor beta chains below was sequenced from the same sample in a study of blood T cell repertoires in COVID-19. The data were produced by immunoSEQ multiplex PCR, yet TCRdb's version contains in-frame clones alone and is incomplete. The sample includes roughly 260,000 clones, roughly 86% seen only once; the top ten take approximately 2.4%. Sequenced input: PBMCs or T cells enriched from blood (not recorded which). The receptors shown here come from a woman aged 18-29 years who had recovered from COVID-19.

As for this clone: Other DNA sequences in this sample translate to the same CDR3. The chain recombines TRBV29-1 with TRBJ1-1; 9 nucleotides agree with TRBD1. The CDR3 covers 12 residues. CDR1 is SQVTM, CDR2 ANQGSEA, per germline. V lost 7 bases to trimming and J lost 3 bases; unmatched junction nucleotides: 3. The CDR3 DNA is TGCAGCGCAAGACAGGGGGACACTGAAGCTTTCTTT. This sequence encodes CSARQGDTEAFF. The full variable domain, completed using reference TRBV29-1 and TRBJ1-1, is SAVISQKPSRDICQRGTSLTIQCQVDSQVTMMFWYRQQPGQSLTLIATANQGSEATYESGFVIDKFPISRPNLTFSTLTVSNMSPEDSSIYLCSARQGDTEAFFGQGTRLTVV.

The V gene is TRBV19, the J gene TRBJ2-5; a weak D match, TRBD2 (5 bases). CDR1 is LNHDA, CDR2 SQIVND, per germline (reference sequence). V lost 3 bases and J lost 4, with 18 bases in between. The CDR3 contains 16 residues. Here the CDR3 reads CASSISGVVLRETQYF. For the CDR3, the DNA is TGTGCCAGTAGTATTTCCGGGGTGGTTTTAAGAGAGACCCAGTACTTC.

The chain joins TRBV30 to TRBJ1-3; D not certain. The CDR3 runs to 14 residues. Germline CDR1 is GTSNPN and CDR2 is SVGIG (reference sequence). V dropped 2 bases and J dropped 1 base, with 9 bases sitting between them. The CDR3 DNA follows: TGTGCCTGGAGTACCCGGGGATCTGGAAACACCATATATTTT. Translating gives CAWSTRGSGNTIYF.

This clone was observed a single time. CDR3: CASSDGQGPFSGNTIYF. The CDR3 DNA reads as TGCGCCAGCAGCGACGGACAGGGACCCTTCTCTGGAAACACCATATATTTT. This chain connects TRBV4-1 to TRBJ1-3, with TRBD1 matching 8 bases. The germline V gene has CDR1 MGHRA and CDR2 YSYEKL. The CDR3 runs to 17 residues. The J segment lost 0 bases and the V segment lost 5 bases, leaving 9 bases of the junction unmatched.

The rearrangement uses TRBV7-4 and TRBJ1-5, with 9 nucleotides matching TRBD1. The CDR3 is 14 residues long. The germline V gene encodes CDR1 SGHVT and CDR2 SQSDAQ. J gave up 5 bases and V 5 bases, and 4 bases lay outside the gene matches. CDR3 protein: CASSETGGDQPQHF. The CDR3 bases are TGTGCCAGCAGCGAAACAGGGGGCGATCAGCCCCAGCATTTT.

The chain carries TRBV4-1 and TRBJ2-7; 9 nucleotides match TRBD2. The CDR3 length is 16 residues. Trimming at V came to 1 base and at J to 2 bases, leaving 6 bases not matched to a gene. CDR1 is MGHRA, CDR2 YSYEKL, per germline. This CDR3 reads CASSQAATSGTYEQYF. In DNA, the CDR3 is TGCGCCAGCAGCCAAGCTGCGACTAGCGGCACCTACGAGCAGTACTTC.

This clone was seen just once. The chain employs TRBV13 and TRBJ1-1; no clear D. V was shortened by 1 base and J by 2 bases, with 8 bases between the two germline ends. The V gene's germline CDR1 is PRHDT and CDR2 FYEKMQ (reference sequence). The CDR3 has 14 amino acids. In DNA, the CDR3 is TGTGCCAGCAGCTTAGCACGACACAACACTGAAGCTTTCTTT. This sequence encodes CASSLARHNTEAFF.

This clone occurred a few times. The chain uses TRBV4-3 and TRBJ1-1; 11 nucleotides align to TRBD1. The junction had 12 bases not matched to a gene; V was cut back by 0 bases and J by 12 bases. This CDR3 is built from 16 residues. Germline-derived CDR1 and CDR2 are LGHNA and YSLEER. The CDR3 is CASSQDRALRDRGTFF. The CDR3 nucleotides read TGCGCCAGCAGCCAAGATCGTGCGTTGCGGGACAGGGGGACTTTCTTT.

The chain couples TRBV9 to TRBJ1-2; D is ambiguous. V was cut by 0 bases and J by 2 bases, with 11 bases left in between. CDR3 size: 15 residues. From germline, CDR1 is SGDLS and CDR2 YYNGEE. CDR3 coding DNA: TGTGCCAGCAGCGTAGCACCGGGGAGAAACTATGGCTACACCTTC. It is translated as CASSVAPGRNYGYTF.